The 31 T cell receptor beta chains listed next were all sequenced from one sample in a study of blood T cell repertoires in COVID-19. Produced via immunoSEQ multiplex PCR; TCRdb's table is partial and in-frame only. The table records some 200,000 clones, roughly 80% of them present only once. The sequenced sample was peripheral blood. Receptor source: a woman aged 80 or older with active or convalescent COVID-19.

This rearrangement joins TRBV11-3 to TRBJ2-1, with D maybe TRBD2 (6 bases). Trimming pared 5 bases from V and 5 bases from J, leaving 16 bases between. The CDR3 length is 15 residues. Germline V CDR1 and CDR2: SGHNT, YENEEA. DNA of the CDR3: TGTGCCAGCAGCCCCGACTCGGTAGCGGACAATGAGCAGTTCTTC. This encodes CASSPDSVADNEQFF.

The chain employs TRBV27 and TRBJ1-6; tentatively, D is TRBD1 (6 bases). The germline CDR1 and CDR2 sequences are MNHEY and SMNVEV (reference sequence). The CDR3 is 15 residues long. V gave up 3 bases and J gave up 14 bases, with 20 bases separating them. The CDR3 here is CASSFTGTTPVTLHF. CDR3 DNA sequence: TGTGCCAGCAGTTTCACCGGGACAACCCCCGTCACCCTCCACTTT.

The DNA for the CDR3 is TGTGCCAGCAGCCCAGGACTAGCCCGGGAGAAGACCAATGAGCAGTTCTTC. Protein sequence: CASSPGLAREKTNEQFF. This chain links TRBV7-2 with TRBJ2-1, with TRBD2 matching over 8 bases. Trimming took 5 bases from V and 6 from J; bases not matched to a gene: 15. CDR1 and CDR2 from the germline V gene are SGHTA and FQGNSA. This CDR3 is 17 amino acids long.

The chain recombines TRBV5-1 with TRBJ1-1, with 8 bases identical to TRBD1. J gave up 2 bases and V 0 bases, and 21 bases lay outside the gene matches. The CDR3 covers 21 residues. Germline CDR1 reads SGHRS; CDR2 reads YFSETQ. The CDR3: CASSLGLRSDRVKRGNTEAFF. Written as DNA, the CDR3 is TGCGCCAGCAGCTTGGGATTACGATCGGACAGGGTAAAACGAGGAAACACTGAAGCTTTCTTT.

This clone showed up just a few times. The CDR3 nucleotides are TGTGCCAGCAGCCAAGATGACTCATACAATGAGCAGTTCTTC. Protein: CASSQDDSYNEQFF. The V call is TRBV3-1 (or the pseudogene TRBV3-2), the J call TRBJ2-1; no clear D. Germline CDR1 is LGHDT and CDR2 is YNNKEL (reference sequence). The CDR3 extends over 14 amino acids. With 0 bases removed from V and 4 bases from J, the gap between germline ends came to 7 bases.

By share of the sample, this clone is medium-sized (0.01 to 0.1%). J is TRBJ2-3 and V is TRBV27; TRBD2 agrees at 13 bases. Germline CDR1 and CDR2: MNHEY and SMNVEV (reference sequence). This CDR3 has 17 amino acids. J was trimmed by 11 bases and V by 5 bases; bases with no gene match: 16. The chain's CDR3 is CASSAGLAGPQWLEQYF. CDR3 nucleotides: TGTGCCAGCAGTGCGGGACTAGCGGGGCCCCAGTGGTTGGAGCAGTATTTT.

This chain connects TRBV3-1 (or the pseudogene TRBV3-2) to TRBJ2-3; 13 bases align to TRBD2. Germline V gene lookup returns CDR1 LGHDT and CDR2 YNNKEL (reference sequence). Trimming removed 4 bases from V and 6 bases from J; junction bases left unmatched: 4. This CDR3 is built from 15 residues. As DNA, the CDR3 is TGTGCCAGCAGCCCGGGGACTAGCGGGGTTGATACGCAGTATTTT. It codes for CASSPGTSGVDTQYF.

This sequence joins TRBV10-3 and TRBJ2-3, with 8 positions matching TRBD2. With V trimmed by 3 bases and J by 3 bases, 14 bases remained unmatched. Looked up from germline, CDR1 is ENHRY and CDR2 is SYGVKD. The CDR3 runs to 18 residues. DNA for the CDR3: TGTGCCATCAGTGACACACGCGCGGGGGGCATTGGGACAGATACGCAGTATTTT. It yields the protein CAISDTRAGGIGTDTQYF.

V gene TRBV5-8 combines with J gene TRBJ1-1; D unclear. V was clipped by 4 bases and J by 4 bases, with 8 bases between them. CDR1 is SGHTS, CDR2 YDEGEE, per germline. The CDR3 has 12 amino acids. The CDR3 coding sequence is TGTGCCAGCAGCCGCCGGAGCACTGAAGCTTTCTTT. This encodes CASSRRSTEAFF. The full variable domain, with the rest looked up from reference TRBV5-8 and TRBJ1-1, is EAGVTQSPTHLIKTRGQQATLRCSPISGHTSVYWYQQALGLGLQFLLWYDEGEERNRGNFPPRFSGRQFPNYSSELNVNALELEDSALYLCASSRRSTEAFFGQGTRLTVV.

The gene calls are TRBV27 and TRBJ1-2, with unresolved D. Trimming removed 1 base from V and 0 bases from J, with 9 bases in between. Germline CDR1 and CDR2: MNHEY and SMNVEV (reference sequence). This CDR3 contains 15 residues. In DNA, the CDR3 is TGTGCCAGCAGTTTATTGATGGGCACTAACTATGGCTACACCTTC. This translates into CASSLLMGTNYGYTF.

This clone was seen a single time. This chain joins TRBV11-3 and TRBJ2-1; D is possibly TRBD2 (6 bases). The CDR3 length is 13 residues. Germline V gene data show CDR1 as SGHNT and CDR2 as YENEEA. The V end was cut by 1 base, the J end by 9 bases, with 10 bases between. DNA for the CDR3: TGTGCCAGCAGCTTAGCGGGAGTTGGTGAGCAGTTCTTC. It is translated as CASSLAGVGEQFF.

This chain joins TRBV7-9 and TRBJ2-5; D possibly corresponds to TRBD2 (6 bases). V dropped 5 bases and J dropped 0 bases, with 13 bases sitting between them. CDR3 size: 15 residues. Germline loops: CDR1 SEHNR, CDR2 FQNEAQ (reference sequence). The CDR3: CASSPFGTHQETQYF. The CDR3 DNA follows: TGTGCCAGCAGCCCGTTCGGGACTCACCAAGAGACCCAGTACTTC.

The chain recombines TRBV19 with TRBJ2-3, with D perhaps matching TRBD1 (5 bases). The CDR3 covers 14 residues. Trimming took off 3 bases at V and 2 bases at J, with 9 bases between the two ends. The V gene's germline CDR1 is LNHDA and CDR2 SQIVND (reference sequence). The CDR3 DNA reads TGTGCCAGTAGTATTCAGGGATACACAGATACGCAGTATTTT. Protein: CASSIQGYTDTQYF.

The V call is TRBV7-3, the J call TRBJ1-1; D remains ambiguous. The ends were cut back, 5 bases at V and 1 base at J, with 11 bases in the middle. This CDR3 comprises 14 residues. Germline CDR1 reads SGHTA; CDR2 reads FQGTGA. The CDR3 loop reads CASSPRGRNTEAFF. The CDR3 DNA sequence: TGTGCCAGCAGCCCCCGCGGCAGGAACACTGAAGCTTTCTTT.

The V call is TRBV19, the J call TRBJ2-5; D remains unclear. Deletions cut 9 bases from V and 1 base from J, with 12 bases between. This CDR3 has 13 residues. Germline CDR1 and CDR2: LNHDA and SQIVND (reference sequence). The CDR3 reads CASLPQSQETQYF. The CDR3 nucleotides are TGTGCCAGCCTACCACAGAGCCAAGAGACCCAGTACTTC.

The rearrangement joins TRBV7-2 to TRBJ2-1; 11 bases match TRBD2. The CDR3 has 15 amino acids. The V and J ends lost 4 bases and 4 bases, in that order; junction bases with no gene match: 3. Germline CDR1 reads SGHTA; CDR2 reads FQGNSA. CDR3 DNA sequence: TGTGCCAGCAGCTCGACTAGCGGGGCTTACAATGAGCAGTTCTTC. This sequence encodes CASSSTSGAYNEQFF.

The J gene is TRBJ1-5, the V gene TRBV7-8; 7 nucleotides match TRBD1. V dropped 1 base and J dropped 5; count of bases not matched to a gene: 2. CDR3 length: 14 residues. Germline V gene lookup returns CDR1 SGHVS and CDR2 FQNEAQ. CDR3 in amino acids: CASSLVTGDQPQHF. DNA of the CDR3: TGTGCCAGCAGCTTAGTAACAGGGGATCAGCCCCAGCATTTT.

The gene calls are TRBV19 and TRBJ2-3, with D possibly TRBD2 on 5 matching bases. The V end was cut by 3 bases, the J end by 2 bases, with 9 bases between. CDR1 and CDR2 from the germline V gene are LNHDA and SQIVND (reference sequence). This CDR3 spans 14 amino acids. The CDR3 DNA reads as TGTGCCAGTAGTATTGAGCGGCACACAGATACGCAGTATTTT. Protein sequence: CASSIERHTDTQYF.

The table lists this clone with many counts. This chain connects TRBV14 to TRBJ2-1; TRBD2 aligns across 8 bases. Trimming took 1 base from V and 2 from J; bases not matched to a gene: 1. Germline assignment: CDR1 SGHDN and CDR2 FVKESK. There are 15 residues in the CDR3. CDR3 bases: TGTGCCAGCAGCCAAGCGGGGGGGACCTACAATGAGCAGTTCTTC. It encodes CASSQAGGTYNEQFF.

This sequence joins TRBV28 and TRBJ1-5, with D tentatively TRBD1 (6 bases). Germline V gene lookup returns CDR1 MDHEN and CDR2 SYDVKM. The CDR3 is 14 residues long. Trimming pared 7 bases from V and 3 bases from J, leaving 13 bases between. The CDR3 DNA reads TGTGCCAGCAAAACCGGACAGATCAATCAGCCCCAGCATTTT. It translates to CASKTGQINQPQHF. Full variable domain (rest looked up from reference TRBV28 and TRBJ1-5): DVKVTQSSRYLVKRTGEKVFLECVQDMDHENMFWYRQDPGLGLRLIYFSYDVKMKEKGDIPEGYSVSREKKERFSLILESASTNQTSMYLCASKTGQINQPQHFGDGTRLSIL.

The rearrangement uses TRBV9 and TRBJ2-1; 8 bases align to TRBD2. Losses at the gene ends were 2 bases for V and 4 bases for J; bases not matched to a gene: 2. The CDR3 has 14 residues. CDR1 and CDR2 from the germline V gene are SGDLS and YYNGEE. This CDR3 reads CASSVSGMYNEQFF. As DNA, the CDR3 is TGTGCCAGCAGCGTTAGCGGGATGTACAATGAGCAGTTCTTC.

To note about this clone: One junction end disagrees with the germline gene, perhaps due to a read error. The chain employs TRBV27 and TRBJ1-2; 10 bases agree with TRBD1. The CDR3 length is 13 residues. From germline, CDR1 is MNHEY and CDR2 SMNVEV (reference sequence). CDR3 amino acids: CASRGTGVSLWAF. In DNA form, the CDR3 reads TGTGCCAGCAGGGGGACAGGGGTCTCTCTCTGGGCCTTC.

The CDR3 spells CASSPAGTLQTQYF. As DNA, the CDR3 is TGCGCCAGCAGCCCCGCCGGGACTTTACAGACCCAGTACTTC. V gene TRBV5-1 combines with J gene TRBJ2-5, with D perhaps TRBD2 (6 bases). Per germline, CDR1 SGHRS and CDR2 YFSETQ. Trimming took 4 bases from V and 6 from J, leaving 16 bases between them. The length of the CDR3 is 14 residues.

The CDR3 region is CASSFPTGLNYGYTF. DNA for the CDR3: TGTGCCAGCAGTTTTCCCACAGGGCTTAACTATGGCTACACCTTC. This rearrangement joins TRBV28 to TRBJ1-2, with a possible D match to TRBD1 (6 bases). Trimming removed 3 bases from V and 1 base from J, with 12 bases in between. CDR1 is MDHEN, CDR2 SYDVKM, per germline. The CDR3 consists of 15 residues.

DNA of the CDR3: TGTGCCAGCATAGAAAGCCCGGGGGGGTACAATGAGCAGTTCTTC. It is translated as CASIESPGGYNEQFF. This chain links TRBV5-6 with TRBJ2-1; 8 nucleotides line up with TRBD2. Germline V lookup: CDR1 SGHDT, CDR2 YYEEEE. The CDR3 totals 15 residues. J lost 4 bases, V lost 6 bases, and 9 bases had no gene match.

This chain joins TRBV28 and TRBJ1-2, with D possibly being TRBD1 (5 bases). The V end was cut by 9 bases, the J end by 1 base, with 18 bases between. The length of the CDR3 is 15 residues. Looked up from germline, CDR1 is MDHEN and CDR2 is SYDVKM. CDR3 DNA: TGTGCCAGTTTCACCGGGGGTGCCCATAACTATGGCTACACCTTC. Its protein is CASFTGGAHNYGYTF.

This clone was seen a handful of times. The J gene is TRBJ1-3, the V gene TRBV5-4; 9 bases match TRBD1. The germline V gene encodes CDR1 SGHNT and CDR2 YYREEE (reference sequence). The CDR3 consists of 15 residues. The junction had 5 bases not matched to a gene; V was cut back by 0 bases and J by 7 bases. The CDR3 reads CASSLAFDRGNTIYF. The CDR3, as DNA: TGTGCCAGCAGCTTGGCTTTCGACAGGGGGAACACCATATATTTT.

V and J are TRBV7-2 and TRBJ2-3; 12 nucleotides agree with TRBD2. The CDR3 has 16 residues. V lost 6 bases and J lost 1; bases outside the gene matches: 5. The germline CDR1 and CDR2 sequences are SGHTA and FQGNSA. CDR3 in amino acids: CASRLAGGRGTDTQYF. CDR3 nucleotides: TGTGCCAGCAGGCTAGCGGGGGGGCGGGGCACAGATACGCAGTATTTT.

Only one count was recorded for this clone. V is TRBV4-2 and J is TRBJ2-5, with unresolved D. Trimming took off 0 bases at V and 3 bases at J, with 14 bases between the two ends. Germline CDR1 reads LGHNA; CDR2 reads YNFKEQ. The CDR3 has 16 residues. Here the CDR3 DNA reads TGTGCCAGCAGCCAAGATTACGCGGCCAAAAAAGAGACCCAGTACTTC. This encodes CASSQDYAAKKETQYF.

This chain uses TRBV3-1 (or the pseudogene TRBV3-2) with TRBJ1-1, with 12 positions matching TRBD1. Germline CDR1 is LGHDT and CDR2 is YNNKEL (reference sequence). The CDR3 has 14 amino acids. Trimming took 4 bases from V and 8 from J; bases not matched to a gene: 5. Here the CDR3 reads CASSRDRGLLEAFF. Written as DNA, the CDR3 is TGTGCCAGCAGCCGGGACAGGGGGCTCTTGGAAGCTTTCTTT.

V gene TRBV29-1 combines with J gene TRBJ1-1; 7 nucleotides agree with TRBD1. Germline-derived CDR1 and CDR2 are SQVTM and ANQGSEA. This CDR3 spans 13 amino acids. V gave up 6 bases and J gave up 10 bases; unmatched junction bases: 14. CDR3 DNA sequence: TGCAGCGTCGTGGAGGGGGCTTTGGAGGGAGCTTTCTTT. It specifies CSVVEGALEGAFF.